This T cell receptor (beta chain) was recovered during a study of lymphopenia after photon versus proton radiotherapy. Comments on this clone: Its antigen remains unknown.

The junction had 12 bases not matched to a gene; V was cut back by 3 bases and J by 8 bases. Germline V gives CDR1 SGHRS, CDR2 YFSETQ. This CDR3 is built from 15 residues. The table came from immunoSEQ multiplex PCR; TCRdb's copy has only in-frame clones and leaves some out. The table has 65,000 to 75,000 clones, 75% to 90% seen once. Study conclusions and caveats: Oligoclonal CD8+ Temra expansion after nadir drove photon patients' diversity drop. Relative stability marked proton patients; photon patients lost diversity and naive cells.

The sample was peripheral blood, taken from a patient treated with proton-based radiotherapy. This clonotype was sampled from a man older than 75 with esophageal cancer. The rearrangement links TRBV5-1 to TRBJ1-2, with TRBD1 identical over 8 bases. The CDR3 reads CASSWASGGAGGYTF. As DNA, the CDR3 is TGCGCCAGCAGCTGGGCATCAGGGGGCGCGGGCGGCTACACCTTC.